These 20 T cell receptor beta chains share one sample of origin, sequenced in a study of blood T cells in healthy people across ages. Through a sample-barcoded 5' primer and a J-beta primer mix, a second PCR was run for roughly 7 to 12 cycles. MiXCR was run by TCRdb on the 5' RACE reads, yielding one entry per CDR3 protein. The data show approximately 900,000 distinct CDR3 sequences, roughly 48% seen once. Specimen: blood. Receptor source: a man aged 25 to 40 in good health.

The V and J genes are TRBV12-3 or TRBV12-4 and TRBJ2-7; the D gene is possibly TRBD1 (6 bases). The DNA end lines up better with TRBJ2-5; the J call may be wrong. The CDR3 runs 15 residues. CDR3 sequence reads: CASSSTGPVRGTQYF. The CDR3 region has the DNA TGTGCCAGCAGTTCTACAGGGCCGGTACGAGGGACCCAGTACTTC.

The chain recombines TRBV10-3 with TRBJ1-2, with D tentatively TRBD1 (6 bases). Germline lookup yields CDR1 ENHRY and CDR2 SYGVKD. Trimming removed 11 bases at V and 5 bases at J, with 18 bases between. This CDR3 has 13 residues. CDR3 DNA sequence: TGTGCCGCTGGGCCGGGGACAATTTATGGCTACACCTTC. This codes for CAAGPGTIYGYTF.

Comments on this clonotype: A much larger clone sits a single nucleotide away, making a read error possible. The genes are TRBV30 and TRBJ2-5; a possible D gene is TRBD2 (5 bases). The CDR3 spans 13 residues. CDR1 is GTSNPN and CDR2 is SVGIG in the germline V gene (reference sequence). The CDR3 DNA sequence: TGTGCCTTGAGTGTAAGGGAGAAGGAGACCCAGTACTTC. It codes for CALSVREKETQYF.

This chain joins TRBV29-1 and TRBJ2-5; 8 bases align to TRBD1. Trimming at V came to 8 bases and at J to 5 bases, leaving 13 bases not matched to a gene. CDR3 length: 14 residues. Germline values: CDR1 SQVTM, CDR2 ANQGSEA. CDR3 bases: TGCAGCATCCTACAGGGGGGTCGGCCGGAGACCCAGTACTTC. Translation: CSILQGGRPETQYF.

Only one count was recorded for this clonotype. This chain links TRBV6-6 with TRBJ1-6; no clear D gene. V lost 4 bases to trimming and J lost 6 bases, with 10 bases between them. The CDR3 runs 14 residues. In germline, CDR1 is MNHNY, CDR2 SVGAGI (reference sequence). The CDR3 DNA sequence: TGTGCCAGCAGTTTCCCGCAGTTTAATTCACCCCTCCACTTT. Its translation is CASSFPQFNSPLHF.

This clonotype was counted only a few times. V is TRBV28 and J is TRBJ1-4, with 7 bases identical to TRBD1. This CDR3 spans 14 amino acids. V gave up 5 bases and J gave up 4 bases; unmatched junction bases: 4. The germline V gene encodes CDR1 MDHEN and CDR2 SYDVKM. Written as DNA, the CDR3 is TGTGCCAGCAGTGACGGGACAGTTAATGAAAAACTGTTTTTT. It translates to CASSDGTVNEKLFF.

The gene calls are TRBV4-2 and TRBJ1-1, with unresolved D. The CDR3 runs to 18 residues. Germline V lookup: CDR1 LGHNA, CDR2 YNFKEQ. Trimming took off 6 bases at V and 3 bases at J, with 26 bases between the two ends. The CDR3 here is CASRDRSLVRGTDTEAFF. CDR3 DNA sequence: TGTGCCAGCAGGGATCGGAGCTTGGTACGGGGAACTGACACTGAAGCTTTCTTT.

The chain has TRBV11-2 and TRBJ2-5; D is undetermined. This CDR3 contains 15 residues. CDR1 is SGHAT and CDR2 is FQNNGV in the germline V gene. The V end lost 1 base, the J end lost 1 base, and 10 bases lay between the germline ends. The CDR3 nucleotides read TGTGCCAGCAGCTTAGCGGGTAATCGCCAAGAGACCCAGTACTTC. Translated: CASSLAGNRQETQYF.

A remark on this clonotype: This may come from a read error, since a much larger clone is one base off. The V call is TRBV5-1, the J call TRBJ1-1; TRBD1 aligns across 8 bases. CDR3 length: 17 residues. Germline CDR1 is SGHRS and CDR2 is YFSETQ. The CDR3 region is CVSRRTGTRTVPTEAFF. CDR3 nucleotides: TGCGTCAGCAGACGGACAGGGACCCGAACAGTCCCCACTGAAGCTTTCTTT.

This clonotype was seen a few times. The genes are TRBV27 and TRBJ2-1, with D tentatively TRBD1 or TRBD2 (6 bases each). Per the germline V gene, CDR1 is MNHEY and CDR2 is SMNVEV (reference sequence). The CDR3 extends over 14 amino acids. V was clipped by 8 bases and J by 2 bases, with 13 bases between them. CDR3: CASGLQGTYNEQFF. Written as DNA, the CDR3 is TGTGCCAGCGGACTACAGGGCACCTACAATGAGCAGTTCTTC.

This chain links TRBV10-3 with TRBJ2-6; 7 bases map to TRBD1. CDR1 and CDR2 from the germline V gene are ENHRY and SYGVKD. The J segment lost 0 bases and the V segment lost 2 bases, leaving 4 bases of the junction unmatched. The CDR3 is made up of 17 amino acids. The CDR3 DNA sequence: TGTGCCATCAGTGAGAGGGACAGATACTCTGGGGCCAACGTCCTGACTTTC. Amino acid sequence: CAISERDRYSGANVLTF.

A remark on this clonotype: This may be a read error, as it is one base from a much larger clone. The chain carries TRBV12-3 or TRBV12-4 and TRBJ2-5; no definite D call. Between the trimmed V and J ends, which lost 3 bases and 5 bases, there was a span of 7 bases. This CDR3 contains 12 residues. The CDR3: CASSLEMETQYF. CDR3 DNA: TGTGCCAGCAGTTTGGAGATGGAGACCCAGTACTTC.

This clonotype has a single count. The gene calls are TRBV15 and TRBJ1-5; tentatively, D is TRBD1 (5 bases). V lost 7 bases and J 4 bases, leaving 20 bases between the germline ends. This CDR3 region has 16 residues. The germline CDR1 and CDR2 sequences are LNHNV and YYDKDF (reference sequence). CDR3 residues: CATKEWGVGGNQPQHF. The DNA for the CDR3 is TGTGCCACCAAGGAGTGGGGGGTTGGTGGTAATCAGCCCCAGCATTTT.

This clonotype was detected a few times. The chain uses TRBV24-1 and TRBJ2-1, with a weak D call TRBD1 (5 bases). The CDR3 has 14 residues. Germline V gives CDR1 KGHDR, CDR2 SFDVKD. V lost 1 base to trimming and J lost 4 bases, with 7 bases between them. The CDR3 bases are TGTGCCACCAGTGATTTCGGACAATACAATGAGCAGTTCTTC. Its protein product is CATSDFGQYNEQFF.

CDR3 nucleotide sequence: TGTGCCAGCAGTGAATTCGGGGGAAATCGAGAGCAGTTCTTC. This encodes CASSEFGGNREQFF. This chain connects TRBV6-1 to TRBJ2-1, with TRBD2 as a possible D gene (6 bases). In germline, CDR1 is MNHNS, CDR2 SASEGT. The V gene lost 2 bases and the J gene lost 10 bases, with 15 bases spanning the gap. The CDR3 sequence is 14 residues long.

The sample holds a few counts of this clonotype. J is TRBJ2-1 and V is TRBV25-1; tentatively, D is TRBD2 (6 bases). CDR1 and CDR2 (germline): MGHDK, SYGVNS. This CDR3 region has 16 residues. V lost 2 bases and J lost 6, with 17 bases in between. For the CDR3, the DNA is TGTGCCAGCAGTGAAGCCCGTCTTAGGAGGGGCAATGAGCAGTTCTTC. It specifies CASSEARLRRGNEQFF.

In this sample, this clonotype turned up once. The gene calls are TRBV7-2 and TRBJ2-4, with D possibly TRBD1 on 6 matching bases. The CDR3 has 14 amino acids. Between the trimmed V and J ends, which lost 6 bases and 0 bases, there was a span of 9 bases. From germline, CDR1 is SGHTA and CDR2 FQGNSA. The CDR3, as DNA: TGTGCCAGCAGGGAAGGGGGAGCCAAAAACATTCAGTACTTC. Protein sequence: CASREGGAKNIQYF.

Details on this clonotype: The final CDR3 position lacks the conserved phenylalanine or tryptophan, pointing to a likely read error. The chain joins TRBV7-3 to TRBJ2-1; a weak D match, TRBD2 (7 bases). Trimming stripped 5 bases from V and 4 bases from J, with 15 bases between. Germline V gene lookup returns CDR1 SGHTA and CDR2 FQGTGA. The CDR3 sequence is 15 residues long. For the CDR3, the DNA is TGTGCCAGCAGCATAGCACAGGGAGGGTACAATGAGCAGTTCATC. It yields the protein CASSIAQGGYNEQFI.

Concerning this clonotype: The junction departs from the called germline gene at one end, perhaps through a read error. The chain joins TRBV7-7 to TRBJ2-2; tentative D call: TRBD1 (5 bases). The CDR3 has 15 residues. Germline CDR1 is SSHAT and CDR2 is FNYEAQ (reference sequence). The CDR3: CASRLHTGLTGELFF. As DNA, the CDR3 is TGTGCTAGCAGACTCCATACAGGTTTAACCGGGGAGCTGTTTTTT.

The CDR3 here is CASSLVSRDNEQFF. CDR3 sequence (DNA): TGTGCCAGCAGTTTAGTAAGTAGGGACAATGAGCAGTTCTTC. V gene TRBV12-3 or TRBV12-4 combines with J gene TRBJ2-1; D gene ambiguous. This CDR3 spans 14 amino acids. Deletions cut 1 base from V and 5 bases from J, with 9 bases between.